This T cell receptor (beta chain) was profiled in a study of blood T cell repertoires in COVID-19. Study at large: The analysed material was cDNA or gDNA that came from T cells, B-cell-depleted T cells, or PBMCs.

Looked up from germline, CDR1 is ENHRY and CDR2 is SYGVKD. V lost 0 bases to trimming and J lost 10 bases; unmatched junction nucleotides: 3. This CDR3 contains 13 residues. Seattle enrolled patients during active infection and tracked them longitudinally. In the original analysis: Nucleated cell number was recorded as an estimate derived from reference gene primer amplification. TCRdb's table, derived via immunoSEQ multiplex PCR, lists solely in-frame clones and lacks some. V, J and clone size are those of that table, while D and trimming were read from the DNA. The sample has roughly 200,000 clones, about 81% seen once.

The V and J genes are TRBV10-3 and TRBJ2-1; 7 bases are shared with TRBD1. Material: peripheral blood. The TCR originated in a woman older than 75 with COVID-19, enrolled during active disease. CDR3 sequence reads: CAISESGRGEQFF. As DNA, the CDR3 is TGTGCCATCAGTGAGTCGGGCAGGGGGGAGCAGTTCTTC.